The 4 T cell receptor beta chains below were found in one sample sequenced in a study of regulatory T cells in long-lasting Graves disease. CDR3-region Arm-PCR and iRepertoire HTBI primers produced the TCR beta libraries. TCRdb passed the multiplex PCR reads through MiXCR, listing each CDR3 protein once. Among roughly 560,000 distinct CDR3 sequences listed, approximately 12% were seen once. Time point meaning: newly diagnosed GD, antithyroid drugs for less than 3 months. Generation of the TCR library employed RNA extracted from PBMCs. This sample also appeared in a second study, on T cells in Graves' hyperthyroidism and ophthalmopathy.

The starting material was peripheral blood mononuclear cells (PBMCs), obtained at new diagnosis, from a patient treated with antithyroid drugs. These receptors all come from a young woman with Graves disease.

This chain connects TRBV7-9 to TRBJ1-1, with D possibly being TRBD1 (5 bases). With 2 bases removed from V and 4 bases from J, the gap between germline ends came to 8 bases. Per the germline V gene, CDR1 is SEHNR and CDR2 is FQNEAQ (reference sequence). The CDR3 length is 13 residues. The chain's CDR3 is CASSLSRATEAFF. CDR3 DNA sequence: TGTGCCAGCAGCTTATCCAGGGCCACTGAAGCTTTCTTT.

This clonotype was counted at least ten times. The chain couples TRBV15 to TRBJ1-2; D is undetermined. This CDR3 has 15 amino acids. The V end was cut by 0 bases, the J end by 3 bases, with 11 bases between. Germline CDR1 is LNHNV and CDR2 is YYDKDF (reference sequence). The CDR3 DNA follows: TGTGCCACCAGCAGAGAGGAGGGCAGCCACTATGGCTACACCTTC. Translating it yields CATSREEGSHYGYTF.

This clonotype was seen repeatedly, ten times or more. This sequence joins TRBV9 and TRBJ2-2; 7 bases are shared with TRBD2. The ends lost 0 bases at V and 3 bases at J; junction bases unmatched: 2. The CDR3 consists of 15 residues. Germline values: CDR1 SGDLS, CDR2 YYNGEE. CDR3 coding DNA: TGTGCCAGCAGCGTAGGGCTAGCGGACACCGGGGAGCTGTTTTTT. Its protein product is CASSVGLADTGELFF.

As regards this clonotype: At one end, the junction sequence differs from germline, possibly due to a read error. This chain uses TRBV7-2 with TRBJ2-6; 13 bases are a match to TRBD2. This CDR3 comprises 18 residues. In germline, CDR1 is SGHTA, CDR2 FQGNSA. Here the CDR3 reads CASSLTSGRASGAIVLTF. The CDR3, as DNA: TGTGCCAGCAGCTTAACTAGCGGGAGGGCGTCTGGGGCCATCGTCCTGACTTTC.